The sequence of this TCR beta chain was determined in a study of shared clonotypes between healthy human individuals. Study findings and constraints: Naive subsets usually exceeded memory subsets in estimated richness.

This was a deep-level run. Profiling relied on immunoSEQ multiplex PCR, and the TCRdb table lists in-frame clones only, not all of them. The sample has more than 1 million clones, around 78% seen once. Note on this clone: What it binds is not known. The same CDR3 also results from other DNA sequences found in this sample.

The CDR3 sequence is 14 residues long. V dropped 3 bases and J dropped 1 base, with 9 bases sitting between them. Germline values: CDR1 LNHDA, CDR2 SQIVND (reference sequence). Adults of Caucasian background living in Nashville, Tennessee made up all donors. The TCR was taken from a man between 18 and 35 years old in good health. Some clones in this sample may be carry-over from other donors' samples. This rearrangement joins TRBV19 to TRBJ1-1, with D uncertain. The sample was memory CD4+ T cells from PBMCs. Sample subset: CD45RA-negative fraction. CDR3 loop: CASSIGQKNTEAFF. CDR3 coding DNA: TGTGCCAGTAGTATCGGCCAAAAGAACACTGAAGCTTTCTTT.